Below are 15 T cell receptor beta chains sequenced from a single sample in a study of blood T cells in healthy people across ages. The second PCR ran about 6 to 12 cycles with a sample-barcoded 5' primer and J-beta primers. One entry per CDR3 protein, called by TCRdb with MiXCR from the 5' RACE reads. The data hold fewer than 2,000,000 distinct CDR3 sequences, with about two fifths observed a single time. Sequencing was performed on blood. Receptors were obtained from a human donor in good health.

The chain combines TRBV6-5 with TRBJ1-4; 7 bases line up with TRBD1. CDR1 and CDR2 (germline): MNHEY, SVGAGI. V trimming: 5 bases; J trimming: 8 bases; junction bases outside the gene matches: 5. The CDR3 is made up of 13 amino acids. The CDR3 DNA reads as TGTGCCAGCAGTCGACAGGGACGGGAAAAACTGTTTTTT. It encodes CASSRQGREKLFF.

The chain employs TRBV4-3 and TRBJ1-1; 8 positions match TRBD1. Trimming cost V 0 bases and J 2 bases; bases outside gene matches: 17. The CDR3 runs to 20 residues. Per the germline V gene, CDR1 is LGHNA and CDR2 is YSLEER. The CDR3 sequence is CASSQDEFFTGGYTNTEAFF. The CDR3 DNA reads as TGCGCCAGCAGCCAAGATGAGTTTTTCACAGGGGGTTATACCAACACTGAAGCTTTCTTT.

The chain carries TRBV20-1 and TRBJ1-5, with 8 bases that match TRBD1. V dropped 5 bases and J dropped 1; count of bases not matched to a gene: 7. The CDR3 covers 15 residues. Germline V gene sequence: CDR1 DFQATT, CDR2 SNEGSKA (reference sequence). In DNA form, the CDR3 reads TGCAGTGCTTTCATGGACAGGGTGAGCAATCAGCCCCAGCATTTT. Translation gives CSAFMDRVSNQPQHF.

The chain recombines TRBV4-2 with TRBJ1-2, with 7 nucleotides matching TRBD1. Germline trimming cut 1 base from V and 4 bases from J; bases unmatched to any gene: 6. The CDR3 length is 15 residues. The germline V gene has CDR1 LGHNA and CDR2 YNFKEQ. The CDR3 DNA sequence: TGTGCCAGCAGCCAAGCAGCCACAGGGGTCTATGGCTACACCTTC. Translated, it gives CASSQAATGVYGYTF.

This chain links TRBV20-1 with TRBJ1-1; no clear D gene. The CDR3 is 13 amino acids. CDR1 and CDR2 (germline): DFQATT, SNEGSKA (reference sequence). V gave up 5 bases and J gave up 5 bases, with 15 bases separating them. The CDR3 region is CSAPQRARTEAFF. DNA for the CDR3: TGCAGTGCTCCTCAGAGGGCGAGGACTGAAGCTTTCTTT.

A remark on this clonotype: A much larger clone lies a single base off, so this may be a read error. The chain recombines TRBV4-3 with TRBJ2-3; D gene uncertain. The CDR3 runs 17 residues. Germline-derived CDR1 and CDR2 are LGHNA and YSLEER. The CDR3 sequence: CASSQESFPPTTDAQYF. CDR3 coding DNA: TGCGCCAGCAGCCAAGAGAGCTTCCCACCGACCACAGATGCGCAGTATTTT.

This clonotype was detected many times. The V call is TRBV10-3, the J call TRBJ2-7, with 8 nucleotides matching TRBD1. This CDR3 spans 13 amino acids. Germline CDR1 and CDR2: ENHRY and SYGVKD. V lost 8 bases and J lost 2; bases outside the gene matches: 5. This CDR3 is CAIAGQETYEQYF. In nucleotides, the CDR3 is TGTGCCATCGCGGGACAGGAAACCTACGAGCAGTACTTC.

This clonotype was detected only a few times. The chain uses TRBV5-1 and TRBJ2-2; 10 bases match TRBD1. With 4 bases clipped from V and 5 bases from J, the junction kept 5 bases outside the gene matches. This CDR3 has 15 residues. Germline V CDR1 and CDR2: SGHRS, YFSETQ. The CDR3: CASSRGQGRTGELFF. CDR3 bases: TGCGCCAGCAGCCGGGGACAGGGGAGAACCGGGGAGCTGTTTTTT.

This clonotype showed up just once. Here the CDR3 omits its conserved ending phenylalanine or tryptophan, so a read error is the likely source. The chain combines TRBV9 with TRBJ1-2; D unresolved. V gave up 4 bases and J gave up 0 bases, with 16 bases separating them. This CDR3 is built from 16 residues. The V gene's germline CDR1 is SGDLS and CDR2 YYNGEE. CDR3 sequence: CASSHPTARANYGYTS. CDR3 nucleotides: TGTGCCAGCAGCCACCCTACTGCGCGAGCTAACTATGGCTACACCTCC.

This clonotype has only a few counts. This chain joins TRBV7-2 and TRBJ2-3; possibly TRBD2 for D (5 bases). Deletions cut 3 bases from V and 12 bases from J, with 22 bases between. The CDR3 consists of 15 residues. The germline V gene has CDR1 SGHTA and CDR2 FQGNSA. CDR3 coding DNA: TGTGCCAGCAGCTTCCTAGGACTGATGCTGGAGACCCAGTATTTT. Its translation: CASSFLGLMLETQYF. Full variable domain (rest looked up from reference TRBV7-2 and TRBJ2-3): GAGVSQSPSNKVTEKGKDVELRCDPISGHTALYWYRQSLGQGLEFLIYFQGNSAPDKSGLPSDRFSAERTGGSVSTLTIQRTQQEDSAVYLCASSFLGLMLETQYFGPGTRLTVL.

As to this clonotype: Relative to the germline gene, one junction end is altered; a read error may explain this. The J gene is TRBJ2-7, the V gene TRBV11-2; no clear D gene. CDR3 length equals 11 residues. Germline V gene sequence: CDR1 SGHAT, CDR2 FQNNGV. Written as DNA, the CDR3 is TGTACCAGCAGCCCAACCTACGAGCAGTACTTC. Protein: CTSSPTYEQYF.

The chain combines TRBV6-2 or TRBV6-3 with TRBJ2-5; 7 bases line up with TRBD2. With 8 bases clipped from V and 7 bases from J, the junction kept 7 bases outside the gene matches. CDR1 is MNHEY and CDR2 is SVGEGT in the germline V gene. This CDR3 has 12 residues. CDR3 nucleotide sequence: TGTGCCAGCGGGGTAACGGGAGGGACCCAGTACTTC. This encodes CASGVTGGTQYF.

V is TRBV12-3 or TRBV12-4 and J is TRBJ1-1; D is possibly TRBD1 (5 bases). This CDR3 has 15 amino acids. The V and J ends lost 5 bases and 4 bases respectively, with 17 bases between them. The CDR3 DNA reads as TGTGCCAGCAGTCGAGCCCCCGGGACGAGCACTGAAGCTTTCTTT. Translating gives CASSRAPGTSTEAFF.

J is TRBJ1-2 and V is TRBV7-9; D remains unclear. The CDR3 is 14 amino acids. Germline loops: CDR1 SEHNR, CDR2 FQNEAQ (reference sequence). Deletions cut 5 bases from V and 4 bases from J, with 14 bases between. The CDR3 coding sequence is TGTGCCAGCAGCCCTGTTGGCTCCGGCTATGGCTACACCTTC. Its translation: CASSPVGSGYGYTF.

The chain employs TRBV5-6 and TRBJ1-2; the match to TRBD1 covers 7 bases. The CDR3 loop spans 14 amino acids. The J segment lost 8 bases and the V segment lost 4 bases, leaving 11 bases of the junction unmatched. Germline values: CDR1 SGHDT, CDR2 YYEEEE. The CDR3 DNA follows: TGTGCCAGCAGCATCGGACAGGCCCTTCGGGGCTACACCTTC. Its translation is CASSIGQALRGYTF. Complete variable domain (other parts from reference TRBV5-6 and TRBJ1-2): DAGVTQSPTHLIKTRGQQVTLRCSPKSGHDTVSWYQQALGQGPQFIFQYYEEEERQRGNFPDRFSGHQFPNYSSELNVNALLLGDSALYLCASSIGQALRGYTFGSGTRLTVV.